The clone carrying this T cell receptor beta chain occurred a few times. What it binds is not known. The CDR3 has 17 residues. The ends were cut back, 2 bases at V and 4 bases at J, with 17 bases in the middle. Germline assignment: CDR1 SGHTA and CDR2 FQGNSA. These data belong to a study of T cell repertoires in cytomegalovirus infection. Study in general: Through public TCR beta signatures, both CMV infection and matching HLA type were indicated. Points from the study as a whole: CMV-specific HLA-C-restricted TCR beta clonotypes dominated the ex vivo response.

TCRdb reprocessed the reads via MiXCR and lists one record per CDR3 protein. The sample holds about 51,000 distinct CDR3 sequences, around 18% seen once. This TCR derives from a human donor in good health (CMV status not recorded). Some clones in this sample may be carry-over from other donors' samples. The source was CD8+ T cells from cultured PBMCs, collected from culture after CMV antigen stimulation. The chain carries TRBV7-2 and TRBJ2-2; D possibly corresponds to TRBD2 (5 bases). The CDR3 protein is CASSLNGAARGTGELFF. Written as DNA, the CDR3 is TGTGCCAGCAGCTTAAACGGAGCGGCACGGGGCACCGGGGAGCTGTTTTTT.